This T cell receptor (beta chain) was recorded in a study of blood T cell repertoires in COVID-19. About the study: From the United States, Italy and Spain came samples of acute and convalescent COVID-19. The cDNA or gDNA used as material had been derived from T cells, B-cell-depleted T cells, or PBMCs.

This clone was observed a single time. Generated by immunoSEQ multiplex PCR, the TCRdb table keeps only in-frame clones and is missing some. Of some 140,000 clones listed, more than 75% are singletons. V dropped 6 bases and J dropped 6 bases, with 18 bases sitting between them. The CDR3 spans 16 residues. Germline loops: CDR1 MGHDK, CDR2 SYGVNS. Sequencing was performed on peripheral blood. This chain links TRBV25-1 with TRBJ1-6, with a tentative D call TRBD1 (5 bases). The sequence came from a man aged 55 to 69 who had recovered from COVID-19. The CDR3 loop reads CASRHSWGQSNSPLHF. The CDR3 DNA reads as TGTGCCAGCAGACATTCCTGGGGCCAGAGTAATTCACCCCTCCACTTT.